A selection of T cell receptor beta chains follows, all from one sample in a study of T-cell memory formation after mild COVID-19. TCRdb reprocessed the 5' RACE reads via MiXCR and lists one record per CDR3 protein. The sample includes some 150,000 distinct CDR3 sequences, 13% to 15% of them seen just once. Sequenced material: PBMCs or a T cell subset sorted from them (not recorded which). All receptors come from an adult woman who had mild COVID-19 (a few samples of this study predate the infection). Cell type and time point are not known. CDR3s include the opening cysteine and the closing phenylalanine or tryptophan. A D gene is named only where the DNA matches it firmly. Clone size, where shown, is once, few, many, or a class for clones that have expanded.

>many|TRBD2|TRBV12-3/TRBV12-4|TRBJ2-7
CASRRTSGSESSYEQYF
TGTGCCAGCAGGCGGACTAGCGGGAGTGAAAGCTCCTACGAGCAGTACTTC
>NA|NA|TRBV2|TRBJ1-2
CASSEAREEGYTF
TGTGCCAGCAGTGAGGCCCGAGAGGAGGGCTACACCTTC
>few|NA|TRBV9|TRBJ2-2
CASSSGGDTGELFF
TGTGCCAGCAGCTCCGGAGGGGACACCGGGGAGCTGTTTTTT
>NA|TRBD2|TRBV15|TRBJ2-3
CATGGLAGGRSTDTQYF
TGTGCCACCGGGGGACTAGCGGGAGGTCGTAGCACAGATACGCAGTATTTT
>NA|NA|TRBV3-1|TRBJ2-5
CASSDSWDEGTQYF
TGTGCCAGCAGCGATTCGTGGGACGAAGGGACCCAGTACTTC
>NA|TRBD2|TRBV7-3|TRBJ2-1
CASSLRVGGRVSEQFF
TGTGCCAGCAGCTTGAGGGTTGGCGGGAGGGTCAGTGAGCAGTTCTTC
>once|TRBD2|TRBV11-3|TRBJ2-1
CASSSRAGPLYNEQFF
TGTGCCAGCAGCTCCAGAGCGGGGCCACTGTACAATGAGCAGTTCTTC
>NA|TRBD2|TRBV5-1|TRBJ2-5
CASSSFPSGGFQETQYF
TGCGCCAGCAGCTCCTTTCCTAGCGGGGGGTTTCAAGAGACCCAGTACTTC
>NA|NA|TRBV5-1|TRBJ2-1
CASSPDYSYNEQFF
TGCGCCAGCAGCCCGGACTACTCCTACAATGAGCAGTTCTTC
>NA|NA|TRBV5-1|TRBJ1-2
CASSSLNYGYTF
TGCGCCAGCTCCAGCCTCAACTATGGCTACACCTTC
>NA|NA|TRBV6-2/TRBV6-3|TRBJ1-2
CASTSTGSNYGYTF
TGTGCCAGCACCTCGACAGGCAGTAACTATGGCTACACCTTC
>few|TRBD1|TRBV27|TRBJ2-7
CASSPPWDRFPPLYLF
TGTGCCAGCAGTCCACCCTGGGACAGATTTCCACCCCTGTACCTTTTC
>few|NA|TRBV27|TRBJ2-7
CASSLIFPSYEQYF
TGTGCCAGCAGTTTAATTTTCCCCTCCTACGAGCAGTACTTC
>NA|NA|TRBV7-9|TRBJ2-3
CASRAPQGTDTQYF
TGTGCCAGCAGGGCCCCACAGGGAACAGATACGCAGTATTTT
>many|TRBD2|TRBV15|TRBJ2-3
CATSSGTSGTDTQYF
TGTGCCACCAGCAGTGGGACTAGCGGCACAGATACGCAGTATTTT
>NA|NA|TRBV27|TRBJ2-7
CASRQDSSFSYEQYF
TGTGCCAGCAGGCAGGACAGTTCCTTCTCTTACGAGCAGTACTTC
>medium-sized|TRBD1|TRBV3-1|TRBJ2-7
CASSQPGQGSYEQYF
TGTGCCAGCAGCCAACCGGGACAGGGGTCCTACGAGCAGTACTTC
>few|TRBD2|TRBV11-2|TRBJ2-1
CASALAGGPRFF
TGTGCCAGTGCGCTAGCGGGAGGGCCGAGGTTCTTC
>NA|NA|TRBV7-9|TRBJ2-3
CASTQGFEDTQYF
TGTGCCAGCACGCAGGGGTTCGAGGATACGCAGTATTTT
>NA|NA|TRBV18|TRBJ2-7
CASSPGGLSSYEQYF
TGTGCCAGCTCACCTGGCGGGCTTAGCTCCTACGAGCAGTACTTC
>NA|NA|TRBV11-2|TRBJ1-1
CASSLGGVRTEAFF
TGTGCCAGCAGCTTGGGGGGGGTTCGCACTGAAGCTTTCTTT
>few|NA|TRBV7-9|TRBJ2-2
CASSLGRAYTGELFF
TGTGCCAGCAGCTTGGGAAGGGCCTACACCGGGGAGCTGTTTTTT
>few|TRBD2|TRBV4-1|TRBJ2-3
CASSHQPGLAGPDTQYF
TGCGCCAGCAGCCACCAGCCGGGGCTAGCGGGGCCAGATACGCAGTATTTT